Listed below are T cell receptor beta chains from one sample, sequenced in a study of CD8+CD57+ T cells in acquired aplastic anemia. One entry per CDR3 protein, called by TCRdb with MiXCR from the reads. This table has about 160,000 distinct CDR3 sequences, around 52% appearing once. Sequencing was performed on sorted CD4+, CD8+, or CD8+CD57+ T cells (not recorded which) from PBMCs. Receptor source: a human donor with aplastic anemia. CDR3s include the opening cysteine and the closing phenylalanine or tryptophan. D genes are given only for firm matches. Clone size is given for some rows only: seen once, a few or many times, or a class if the clone is expanded.

TRBJ1-6 TRBV20-1 . . TGCAGTGCTAGAGTAGGGTATAATTCACCCCTCCACTTT CSARVGYNSPLHF
TRBJ2-7 TRBV19 . many TGTGCCAGTAGTATCGCCGGGGGCAGCTACGAGCAGTACTTC CASSIAGGSYEQYF
TRBJ1-2 TRBV9 TRBD1 many TGTGCCAGCAGCGCCTACAGGGGGCTGGGCTACACCTTC CASSAYRGLGYTF
TRBJ2-7 TRBV2 . . TGTGCCAGCAGAAATCAGGGAACCTACGAGCAGTACTTC CASRNQGTYEQYF
TRBJ1-2 TRBV4-2 . few TGTGCCAGCAGCCAAGAAGTGCGGGGTTCCTATGGCTACACCTTC CASSQEVRGSYGYTF
TRBJ1-2 TRBV11-1 . many TGTGCCAGCAGCTTAGCTCCCCCGTACAGGCCCGTGGACTATGGCTACACCTTC CASSLAPPYRPVDYGYTF
TRBJ2-3 TRBV2 . many TGTGCCAGCAGTGGTGTCCCCACAGATACGCAGTATTTT CASSGVPTDTQYF
TRBJ1-1 TRBV15 . . TGTGCCACCAGCAGGACAGGAACTGAAGCTTTCTTT CATSRTGTEAFF
TRBJ2-7 TRBV5-1 . many TGCGCCAGCAGCTTAGGGGAGATGCAGTACTTC CASSLGEMQYF
TRBJ1-6 TRBV11-2 . . TGTGCCAGCACCCGGGATCGTTCACCCCTCCACTTT CASTRDRSPLHF
TRBJ1-3 TRBV20-1 . . TGCAGTGCTAGACAGGCATACTCTGGAAACACCATATATTTT CSARQAYSGNTIYF
TRBJ1-2 TRBV19 . . TGTGCCAGTACCACGGGGCCCAACTATGGCTACACCTTC CASTTGPNYGYTF
TRBJ1-1 TRBV20-1 . many TGCAGTGCTAGACGCGGACAGTACTTGAACACTGAAGCTTTCTTT CSARRGQYLNTEAFF
TRBJ2-3 TRBV25-1 TRBD2 . TGTGCCAGCAGCTGGGGGGGAAGCACAGATACGCAGTATTTT CASSWGGSTDTQYF
TRBJ2-7 TRBV7-2 . many TGTGCCAGCAGCTTAGCGGAAAGGGTAACCTACGAGCAGTACTTC CASSLAERVTYEQYF
TRBJ2-7 TRBV6-1 . . TGTGCCACCCGAGCGGGTTCCTCCTACGAGCAGTACTTC CATRAGSSYEQYF
TRBJ1-3 TRBV30 . few TGTGCCTGGAGTCAGGGATCTGGAAACACCATATATTTT CAWSQGSGNTIYF
TRBJ2-1 TRBV15 . few TGTGCCACCAGCAGCAGACAGGTCTTCAATGAGCAGTTCTTC CATSSRQVFNEQFF
TRBJ2-3 TRBV6-2/TRBV6-3 TRBD1 . TGTGCCAGCAGTTACCCGGGACAGTTCACAGATACGCAGTATTTT CASSYPGQFTDTQYF
TRBJ2-7 TRBV6-1 . many TGTGCCAGCAGTGAAAGCCTTACCGAGCAGTACTTC CASSESLTEQYF
TRBJ2-1 TRBV25-1 TRBD2 few TGTGCCAGCGGAGGACTAGCGGGAGGGCCGACGGATGAGCAGTTCTTC CASGGLAGGPTDEQFF
TRBJ1-1 TRBV19 TRBD1 . TGTGCCAGCGAGGTGACAGGGCGAGGTACTGAAGCTTTCTTT CASEVTGRGTEAFF
TRBJ2-7 TRBV29-1 TRBD1 . TGCAGCGTTGTGGAGACAGGGGGCTCTGGGCAGTACTTC CSVVETGGSGQYF
TRBJ2-3 TRBV6-6 . many TGTGCCAGCAGTTACTCGACCCAGTTCACAGATACGCAGTATTTT CASSYSTQFTDTQYF
TRBJ2-5 TRBV7-3 . many TGTGCCAGCAGCTTAACACCTAGTCCCCAACAGGGGACCCAGTACTTC CASSLTPSPQQGTQYF
TRBJ1-1 TRBV5-1 TRBD1 many TGCGCCAGCAGCCCTCTCGGGACAGCCACTGAAGCTTTCTTT CASSPLGTATEAFF
TRBJ1-2 TRBV10-3 TRBD1 few TGTGCCATCAGTGAGCCAGGGGGGAACTATGGCTACACCTTC CAISEPGGNYGYTF
TRBJ2-5 TRBV7-8 . few TGTGCCAGCAGCCTTTGGCAAGGGGAGACCCAGTACTTC CASSLWQGETQYF
TRBJ1-5 TRBV10-3 TRBD1 . TGTGCCATCAGTGAGTCGGGGCAGGGACAGGAGCCCCAGCATTTT CAISESGQGQEPQHF
TRBJ2-7 TRBV6-1 TRBD2 many TGTGCCAGCAAACTAGCGGGGTCCTACGAGCAGTACTTC CASKLAGSYEQYF
TRBJ1-1 TRBV7-9 . . TGTGCCAGCAGCATGACATTGAACACTGGAGCTTTCTTT CASSMTLNTGAFF
TRBJ2-7 TRBV6-5 . many TGTGCCAGCAGTTACTCCGCACAAGGAACCTACGAGCAGTACTTC CASSYSAQGTYEQYF
TRBJ2-7 TRBV29-1 TRBD2 few TGCAGCGCCCATCCTGGAGGAAGCGGGAGGGCCTTGAGGGAGCAGTACTTC CSAHPGGSGRALREQYF
TRBJ1-1 TRBV27 TRBD1 . TGTGCCAGCAGTTTACAGCAGGGGGCCAACACTGAAGCTTTCTTT CASSLQQGANTEAFF
TRBJ2-3 TRBV5-1 . . TGCGCCAGCCGTTCAGATGCGTACACAGATACGCAGTATTTT CASRSDAYTDTQYF
TRBJ2-7 TRBV20-1 TRBD2 . TGCAGTGCTAGACCCACTAGCGGCATCTCCTACGAGCAGTACTTC CSARPTSGISYEQYF
TRBJ1-5 TRBV7-9 . many TGTGCCAGCAGTGCAAGGGCGGATGGTCAGCCCCAGCATTTT CASSARADGQPQHF
TRBJ1-5 TRBV20-1 . . TGCAGCGCTAAGCAGGACACGGTACAGCCCCAGCATTTT CSAKQDTVQPQHF
TRBJ1-6 TRBV7-2 . few TGTGCCAGCAGCTTAGCGCGAGGGCCCCTCCACTTT CASSLARGPLHF
TRBJ2-5 TRBV7-8 . . TGTGCCAGCAGTCCGGACCCAGTCGAGACCCAGTACTTC CASSPDPVETQYF
TRBJ2-7 TRBV20-1 . once TGCAGTGCTAGAGATCGGAGGGATCCCTACGAGCAGTACTTC CSARDRRDPYEQYF
TRBJ2-2 TRBV29-1 TRBD2 . TGCAGCGCCGGGACTAGCGGGAGAAACGGGGAGCTGTTTTTT CSAGTSGRNGELFF
TRBJ2-3 TRBV9 . . TGTGCCAGCAGCGGCCATACAGATACGCAGTATTTT CASSGHTDTQYF
TRBJ1-2 TRBV20-1 . . TGCAGTGCTACGGGCGGAGACTATGGCTTCACCTTC CSATGGDYGFTF
TRBJ1-2 TRBV2 TRBD1 few TGTGCCAGCAGTGAGGGACAGGGTGCCTATGGCTACACCTTC CASSEGQGAYGYTF
TRBJ1-2 TRBV20-1 TRBD1 once TGCAGTGCTAGAACCGACAGGGGGCATAGTGGCTACACCTTC CSARTDRGHSGYTF
TRBJ2-5 TRBV24-1 TRBD1 . TGTGCCACCAGTGAGTTGACAGGGGGCAAAGAGACCCAGTACTTC CATSELTGGKETQYF
TRBJ2-1 TRBV24-1 TRBD1 . TGTGCCACCAGTGATGAGAACCTGGGACAGGACAATGAGCAGTTCTTC CATSDENLGQDNEQFF
TRBJ1-4 TRBV20-1 . . TGCAGTGCTAGAGACAGCTCAACTAATGGAAAACTGTTTTTT CSARDSSTNGKLFF
TRBJ1-1 TRBV24-1 TRBD1 . TGTGCCACCAGTGGGACAGGGACGGGCGCTGAAGCTTTCTTT CATSGTGTGAEAFF
TRBJ2-7 TRBV29-1 TRBD1 . TGCAGCGCCGATATCGGACAGGGGGGGTTCGAGCAGTACTTC CSADIGQGGFEQYF
TRBJ1-3 TRBV13 . . TGTGCCAGCAGCGCCGTGGGGGGGCAATGGTCAACTGGAAACACCATATATTTT CASSAVGGQWSTGNTIYF
TRBJ2-3 TRBV14 . many TGTGCCAGCAGCCAAGACAGGGGTGGGACAGATACGCAGTATTTT CASSQDRGGTDTQYF
TRBJ1-2 TRBV27 . few TGTGCCAGCAGTTTCGGTCGGGGTCTTAACTATGGCTACACCTTC CASSFGRGLNYGYTF
TRBJ1-2 TRBV19 . . TGTGCCAGTAGTGAGGCAGGCCGGTACTATGGCTACACCTTC CASSEAGRYYGYTF
TRBJ2-3 TRBV19 . many TGTGCCAGTAGTATAGATCCAAGGGGCACAGATACGCAGTATTTT CASSIDPRGTDTQYF
TRBJ1-2 TRBV20-1 TRBD1 many TGCAGTGCTAGAGGGACAGGGGAGGAAGAGGGCTACACCTTC CSARGTGEEEGYTF
TRBJ1-1 TRBV24-1 . many TGTGCCACCAGTGGACCACTCGGAGCTTTCTTT CATSGPLGAFF